The 2 T cell receptor beta chains reported below all come from one sample, sequenced in a study of cytomegalovirus exposure and HLA in healthy donors. Both 60 Vbeta primers and 13 Jbeta primers went into the PCR. This table comes from immunoSEQ multiplex PCR, and its TCRdb copy is limited to in-frame clones, with some not included. The sample carries roughly 150,000 clones, about 79% recorded once. The sample comprised PBMCs. The source of these receptors is a male donor in good health and CMV-seronegative.

This chain connects TRBV7-9 to TRBJ1-5, with TRBD1 matching over 10 bases. The CDR3 loop spans 15 amino acids. J was trimmed by 6 bases and V by 1 base; bases with no gene match: 3. The V gene's germline CDR1 is SEHNR and CDR2 FQNEAQ (reference sequence). The CDR3: CASSLGQGAIQPQHF. CDR3 coding DNA: TGTGCCAGCAGCTTAGGACAGGGGGCGATTCAGCCCCAGCATTTT.

This clone has more than one count but fewer than ten. The V call is TRBV10-3, the J call TRBJ1-1, with TRBD1 identical over 7 bases. This CDR3 has 12 amino acids. J lost 0 bases, V lost 8 bases, and 0 bases had no gene match. Germline V gene sequence: CDR1 ENHRY, CDR2 SYGVKD. The CDR3 here is CAIGQVNTEAFF. DNA of the CDR3: TGTGCCATCGGACAGGTGAACACTGAAGCTTTCTTT.